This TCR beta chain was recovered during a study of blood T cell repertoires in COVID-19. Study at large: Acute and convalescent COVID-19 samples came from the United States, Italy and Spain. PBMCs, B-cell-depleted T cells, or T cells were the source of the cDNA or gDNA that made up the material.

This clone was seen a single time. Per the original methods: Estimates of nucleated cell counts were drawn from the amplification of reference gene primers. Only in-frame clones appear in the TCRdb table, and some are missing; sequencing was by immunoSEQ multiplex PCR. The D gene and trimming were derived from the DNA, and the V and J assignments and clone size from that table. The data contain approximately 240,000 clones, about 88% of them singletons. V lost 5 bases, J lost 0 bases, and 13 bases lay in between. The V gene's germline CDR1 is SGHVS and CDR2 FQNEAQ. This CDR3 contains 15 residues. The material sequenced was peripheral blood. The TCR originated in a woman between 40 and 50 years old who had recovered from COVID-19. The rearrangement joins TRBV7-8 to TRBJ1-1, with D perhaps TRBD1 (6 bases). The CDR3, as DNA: TGTGCCAGCAGCCCTCGACAGGACTTGAACACTGAAGCTTTCTTT. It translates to CASSPRQDLNTEAFF. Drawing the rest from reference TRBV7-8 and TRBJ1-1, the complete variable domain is GAGVSQSPRYKVAKRGQDVALRCDPISGHVSLFWYQQALGQGPEFLTYFQNEAQLDKSGLPSDRFFAERPEGSVSTLKIQRTQQEDSAVYLCASSPRQDLNTEAFFGQGTRLTVV.